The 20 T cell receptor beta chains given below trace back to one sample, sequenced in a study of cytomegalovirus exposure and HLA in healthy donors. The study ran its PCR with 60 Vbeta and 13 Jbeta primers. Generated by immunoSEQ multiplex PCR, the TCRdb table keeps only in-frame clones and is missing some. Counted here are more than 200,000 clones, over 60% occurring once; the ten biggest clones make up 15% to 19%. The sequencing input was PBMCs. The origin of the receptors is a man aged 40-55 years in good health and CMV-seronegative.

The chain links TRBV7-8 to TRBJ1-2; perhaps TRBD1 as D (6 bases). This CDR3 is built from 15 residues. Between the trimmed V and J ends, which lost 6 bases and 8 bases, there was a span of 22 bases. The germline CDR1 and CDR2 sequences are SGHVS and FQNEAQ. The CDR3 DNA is TGTGCCAGCAGGCTTAGAATGTCGGGACATGAAGGCTACACCTTC. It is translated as CASRLRMSGHEGYTF.

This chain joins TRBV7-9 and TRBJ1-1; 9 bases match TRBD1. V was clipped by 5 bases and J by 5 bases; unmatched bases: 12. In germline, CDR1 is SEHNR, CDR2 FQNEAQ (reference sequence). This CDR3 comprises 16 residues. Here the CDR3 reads CASSTTKTGGRTEAFF. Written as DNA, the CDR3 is TGTGCCAGCAGCACCACAAAGACAGGGGGGAGGACTGAAGCTTTCTTT.

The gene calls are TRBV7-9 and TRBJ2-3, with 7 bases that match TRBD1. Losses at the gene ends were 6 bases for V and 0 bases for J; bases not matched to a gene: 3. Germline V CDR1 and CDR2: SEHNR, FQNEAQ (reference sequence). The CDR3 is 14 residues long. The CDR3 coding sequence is TGTGCCAGCAGGGACAGGCTTAGCACAGATACGCAGTATTTT. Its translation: CASRDRLSTDTQYF.

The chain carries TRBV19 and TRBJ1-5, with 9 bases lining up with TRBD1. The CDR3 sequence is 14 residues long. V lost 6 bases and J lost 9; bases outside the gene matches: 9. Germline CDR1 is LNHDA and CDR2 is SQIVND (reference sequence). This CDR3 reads CASSLDRGKRPQHF. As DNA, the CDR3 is TGTGCCAGTAGCCTCGACAGGGGGAAAAGGCCCCAGCATTTT.

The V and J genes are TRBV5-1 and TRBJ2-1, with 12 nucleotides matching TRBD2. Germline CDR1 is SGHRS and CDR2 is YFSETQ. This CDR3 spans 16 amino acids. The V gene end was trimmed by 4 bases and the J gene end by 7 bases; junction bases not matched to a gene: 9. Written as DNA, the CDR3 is TGCGCCAGCAGCCTGCTGACTAGCGGGAGAACTAATGAGCAGTTCTTC. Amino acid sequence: CASSLLTSGRTNEQFF.

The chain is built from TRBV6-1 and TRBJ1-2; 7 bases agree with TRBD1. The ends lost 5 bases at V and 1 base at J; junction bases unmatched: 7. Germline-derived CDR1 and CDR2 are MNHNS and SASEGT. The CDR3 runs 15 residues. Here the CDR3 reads CASSTRTGGNYGYTF. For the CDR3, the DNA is TGTGCCAGCAGTACCCGGACAGGCGGTAACTATGGCTACACCTTC.

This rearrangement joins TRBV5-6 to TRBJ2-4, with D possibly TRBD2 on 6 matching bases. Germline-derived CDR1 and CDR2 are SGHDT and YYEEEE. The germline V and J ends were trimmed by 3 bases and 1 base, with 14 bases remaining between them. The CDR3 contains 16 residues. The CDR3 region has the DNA TGTGCCAGCAGCTCTGACCGACGGGGGGCCAAAAACATTCAGTACTTC. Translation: CASSSDRRGAKNIQYF.

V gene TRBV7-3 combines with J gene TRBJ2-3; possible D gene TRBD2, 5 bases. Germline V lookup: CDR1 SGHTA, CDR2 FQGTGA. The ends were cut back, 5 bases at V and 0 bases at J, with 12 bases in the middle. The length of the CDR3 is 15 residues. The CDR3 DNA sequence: TGTGCCAGCAGCCGGACTTCTAGAAGCACAGATACGCAGTATTTT. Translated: CASSRTSRSTDTQYF.

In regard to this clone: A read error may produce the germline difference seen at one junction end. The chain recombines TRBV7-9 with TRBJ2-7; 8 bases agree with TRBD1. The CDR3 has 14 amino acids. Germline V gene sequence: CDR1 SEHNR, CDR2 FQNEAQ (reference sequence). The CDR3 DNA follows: TGTTCCAGCGGAGCAGGGGGCAGCTCCTACGAGCAGTACTTC. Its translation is CSSGAGGSSYEQYF.

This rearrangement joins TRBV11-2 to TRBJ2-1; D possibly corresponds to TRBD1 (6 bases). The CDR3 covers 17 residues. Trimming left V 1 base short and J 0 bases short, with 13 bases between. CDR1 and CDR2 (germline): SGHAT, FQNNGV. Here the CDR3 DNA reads TGTGCCAGCAGCTTAGGGGCAGGGGATATCTCCTACAATGAGCAGTTCTTC. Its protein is CASSLGAGDISYNEQFF. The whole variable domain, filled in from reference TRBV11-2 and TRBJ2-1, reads EAGVAQSPRYKIIEKRQSVAFWCNPISGHATLYWYQQILGQGPKLLIQFQNNGVVDDSQLPKDRFSAERLKGVDSTLKIQPAKLEDSAVYLCASSLGAGDISYNEQFFGPGTRLTVL.

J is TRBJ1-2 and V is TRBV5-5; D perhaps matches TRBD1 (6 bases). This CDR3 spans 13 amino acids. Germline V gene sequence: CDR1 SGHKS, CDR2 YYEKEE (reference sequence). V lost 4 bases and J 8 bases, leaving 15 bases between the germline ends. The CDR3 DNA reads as TGTGCCAGCAGCGCGGGGGCAAAAGGGGGCTACACCTTC. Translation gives CASSAGAKGGYTF.

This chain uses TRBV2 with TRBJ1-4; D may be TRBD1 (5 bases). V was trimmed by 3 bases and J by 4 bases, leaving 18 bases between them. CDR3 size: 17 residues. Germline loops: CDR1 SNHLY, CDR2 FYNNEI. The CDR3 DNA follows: TGTGCCAGCAGTGAGAACCGCGCGGACACCTTTAATGAAAAACTGTTTTTT. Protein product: CASSENRADTFNEKLFF.

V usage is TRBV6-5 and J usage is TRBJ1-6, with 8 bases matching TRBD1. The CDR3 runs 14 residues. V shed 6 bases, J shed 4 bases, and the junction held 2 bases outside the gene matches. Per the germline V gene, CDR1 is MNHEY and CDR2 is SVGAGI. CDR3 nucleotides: TGTGCCAGCAGCGACAGGGGATATAATTCACCCCTCCACTTT. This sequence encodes CASSDRGYNSPLHF.

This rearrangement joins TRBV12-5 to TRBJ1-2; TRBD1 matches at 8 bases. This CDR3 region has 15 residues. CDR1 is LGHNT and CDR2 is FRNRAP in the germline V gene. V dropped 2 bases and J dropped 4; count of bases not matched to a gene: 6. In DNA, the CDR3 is TGTGCTAGTGGTTTGAACGGACAGGGATTCTATGGCTACACCTTC. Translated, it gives CASGLNGQGFYGYTF.

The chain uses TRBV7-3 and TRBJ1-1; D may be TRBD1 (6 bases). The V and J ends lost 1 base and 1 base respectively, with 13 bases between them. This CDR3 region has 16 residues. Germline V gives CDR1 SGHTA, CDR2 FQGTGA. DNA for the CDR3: TGTGCCAGCAGCTTAAGGGGGGGGCGCGGGAACACTGAAGCTTTCTTT. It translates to CASSLRGGRGNTEAFF.

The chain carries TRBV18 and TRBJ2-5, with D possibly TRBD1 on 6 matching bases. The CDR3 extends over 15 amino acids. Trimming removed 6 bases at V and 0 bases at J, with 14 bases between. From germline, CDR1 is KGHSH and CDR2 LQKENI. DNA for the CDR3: TGTGCCAGCTCCCTTGATCAGGGGAACCAAGAGACCCAGTACTTC. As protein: CASSLDQGNQETQYF.

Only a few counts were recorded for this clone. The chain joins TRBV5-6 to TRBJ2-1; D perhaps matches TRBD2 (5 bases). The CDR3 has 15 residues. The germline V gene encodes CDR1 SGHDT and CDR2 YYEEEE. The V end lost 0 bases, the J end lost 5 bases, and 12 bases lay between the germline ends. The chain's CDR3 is CASSLGAGRNNEQFF. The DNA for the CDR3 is TGTGCCAGCAGCTTGGGTGCGGGCCGGAACAATGAGCAGTTCTTC. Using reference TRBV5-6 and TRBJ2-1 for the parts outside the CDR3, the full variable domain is DAGVTQSPTHLIKTRGQQVTLRCSPKSGHDTVSWYQQALGQGPQFIFQYYEEEERQRGNFPDRFSGHQFPNYSSELNVNALLLGDSALYLCASSLGAGRNNEQFFGPGTRLTVL.

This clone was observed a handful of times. The CDR3 bases are TGTGCCAGCACCCCAGCGGGGATGAATTCACCCCTCCACTTT. As protein: CASTPAGMNSPLHF. The chain recombines TRBV6-1 with TRBJ1-6; the D is unclear. There are 14 residues in the CDR3. Per the germline V gene, CDR1 is MNHNS and CDR2 is SASEGT. V lost 7 bases and J lost 7, with 14 bases in between.

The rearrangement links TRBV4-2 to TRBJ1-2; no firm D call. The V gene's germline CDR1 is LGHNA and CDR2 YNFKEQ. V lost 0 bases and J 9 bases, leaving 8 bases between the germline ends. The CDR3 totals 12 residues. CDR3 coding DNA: TGTGCCAGCAGCCAAGATGTCGGGAGCTACACCTTC. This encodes CASSQDVGSYTF.

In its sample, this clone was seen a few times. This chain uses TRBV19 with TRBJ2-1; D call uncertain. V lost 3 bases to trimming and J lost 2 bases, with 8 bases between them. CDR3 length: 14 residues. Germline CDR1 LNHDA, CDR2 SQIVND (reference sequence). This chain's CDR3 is CASSITSTYNEQFF. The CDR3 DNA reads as TGTGCCAGTAGTATTACTTCCACCTACAATGAGCAGTTCTTC.